This TCR beta chain was recovered during a study of spatial heterogeneity in lung cancer. Trimming removed 3 bases at V and 3 bases at J, with 12 bases between. The CDR3 covers 14 residues. CDR1 and CDR2 (germline): LNHDA, SQIVND (reference sequence). Time point described: sample taken at primary tumor resection. Sequencing covered unsorted whole RNA taken from tumor, nontumor lung or frozen PBMC. Each CDR3 protein gets one entry after TCRdb re-called the 5' RACE reads with MiXCR. The table records tens of thousands of distinct CDR3 sequences, approximately 12% of them present only once. The clonotype comes from a male donor with early-stage non-small cell lung cancer. The source material was PBMCs, sampled at surgery. J is TRBJ2-7 and V is TRBV19; D is ambiguous. Written as DNA, the CDR3 is TGTGCCAGTAGTATGCGGACCAACGGCTACGAGCAGTACTTC. Residues: CASSMRTNGYEQYF.